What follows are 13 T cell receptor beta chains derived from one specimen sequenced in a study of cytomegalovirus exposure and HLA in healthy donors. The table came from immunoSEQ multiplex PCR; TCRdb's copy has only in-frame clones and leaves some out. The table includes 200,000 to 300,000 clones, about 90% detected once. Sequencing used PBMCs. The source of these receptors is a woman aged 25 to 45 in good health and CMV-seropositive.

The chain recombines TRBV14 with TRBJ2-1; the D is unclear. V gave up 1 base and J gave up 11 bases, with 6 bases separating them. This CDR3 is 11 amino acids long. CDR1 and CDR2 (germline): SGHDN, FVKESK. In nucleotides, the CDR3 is TGTGCCAGCAGCCAAGGGGCTAAGCAGTTCTTC. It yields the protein CASSQGAKQFF.

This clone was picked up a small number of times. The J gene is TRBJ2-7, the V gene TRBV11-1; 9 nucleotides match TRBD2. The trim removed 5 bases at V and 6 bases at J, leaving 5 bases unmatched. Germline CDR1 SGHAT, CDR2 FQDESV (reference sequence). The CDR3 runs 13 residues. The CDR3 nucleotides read TGTGCCAGCAGCACTCATAGCGGGAGCGAGCAGTACTTC. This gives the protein CASSTHSGSEQYF.

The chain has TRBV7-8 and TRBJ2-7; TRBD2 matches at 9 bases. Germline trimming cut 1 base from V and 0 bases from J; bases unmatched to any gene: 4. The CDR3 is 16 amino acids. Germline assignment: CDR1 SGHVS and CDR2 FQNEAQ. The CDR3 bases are TGTGCCAGCAGCTTAGGCCAGCGGGGGGACTCCTACGAGCAGTACTTC. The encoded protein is CASSLGQRGDSYEQYF. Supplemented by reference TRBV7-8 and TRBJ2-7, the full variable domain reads GAGVSQSPRYKVAKRGQDVALRCDPISGHVSLFWYQQALGQGPEFLTYFQNEAQLDKSGLPSDRFFAERPEGSVSTLKIQRTQQEDSAVYLCASSLGQRGDSYEQYFGPGTRLTVT.

CDR3 sequence (DNA): TGTGCCACCTTAACACCCTCGACTAGCTCCCACTACGAGCAGTACTTC. It encodes CATLTPSTSSHYEQYF. This rearrangement joins TRBV11-3 to TRBJ2-7; 7 nucleotides agree with TRBD2. This CDR3 is 16 amino acids long. The V gene end was trimmed by 10 bases and the J gene end by 3 bases; junction bases not matched to a gene: 18. CDR1 and CDR2 (germline): SGHNT, YENEEA.

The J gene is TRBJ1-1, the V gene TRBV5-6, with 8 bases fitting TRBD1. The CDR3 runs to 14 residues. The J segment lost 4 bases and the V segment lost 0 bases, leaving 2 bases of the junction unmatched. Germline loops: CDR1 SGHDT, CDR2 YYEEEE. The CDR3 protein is CASSLGTGITEAFF. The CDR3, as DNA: TGTGCCAGCAGCTTGGGGACAGGGATCACTGAAGCTTTCTTT. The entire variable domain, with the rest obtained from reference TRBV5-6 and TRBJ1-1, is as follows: DAGVTQSPTHLIKTRGQQVTLRCSPKSGHDTVSWYQQALGQGPQFIFQYYEEEERQRGNFPDRFSGHQFPNYSSELNVNALLLGDSALYLCASSLGTGITEAFFGQGTRLTVV.

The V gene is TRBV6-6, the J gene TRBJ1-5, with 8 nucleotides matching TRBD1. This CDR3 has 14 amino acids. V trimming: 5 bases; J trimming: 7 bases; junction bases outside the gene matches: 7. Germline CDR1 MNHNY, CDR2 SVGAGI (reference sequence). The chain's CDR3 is CASSQGAGGQPQHF. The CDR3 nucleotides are TGTGCCAGCAGTCAGGGGGCGGGCGGGCAGCCCCAGCATTTT.

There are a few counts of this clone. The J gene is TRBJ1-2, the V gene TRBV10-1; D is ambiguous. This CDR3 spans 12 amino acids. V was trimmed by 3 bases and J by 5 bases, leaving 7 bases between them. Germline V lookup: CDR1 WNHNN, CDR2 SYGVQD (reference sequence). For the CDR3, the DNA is TGCGCCAGCAGTGATGAACTATATGGCTACACCTTC. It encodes CASSDELYGYTF.

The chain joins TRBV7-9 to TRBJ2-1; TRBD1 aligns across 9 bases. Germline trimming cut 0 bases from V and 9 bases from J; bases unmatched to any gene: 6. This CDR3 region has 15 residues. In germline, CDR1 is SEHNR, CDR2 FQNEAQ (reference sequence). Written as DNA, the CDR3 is TGTGCCAGCAGCTTAGCAGGGACAGGGCAAGGTGAGCAGTTCTTC. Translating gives CASSLAGTGQGEQFF.

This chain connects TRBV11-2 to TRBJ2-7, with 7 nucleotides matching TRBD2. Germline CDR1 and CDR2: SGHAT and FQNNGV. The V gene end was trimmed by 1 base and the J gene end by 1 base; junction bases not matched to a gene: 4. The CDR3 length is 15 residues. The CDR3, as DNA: TGTGCCAGCAGCTTAGCGGCGGGAGCATCCTACGAGCAGTACTTC. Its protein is CASSLAAGASYEQYF.

CDR3 amino acids: CASSLGGNYNEQFF. The CDR3 coding sequence is TGTGCCAGCAGTTTAGGGGGGAACTACAATGAGCAGTTCTTC. J is TRBJ2-1 and V is TRBV27; tentatively, D is TRBD2 (6 bases). V shed 2 bases and J shed 3 bases, with 8 bases lying between them. CDR1 MNHEY and CDR2 SMNVEV come from the germline V gene (reference sequence). The CDR3 is 14 residues long.

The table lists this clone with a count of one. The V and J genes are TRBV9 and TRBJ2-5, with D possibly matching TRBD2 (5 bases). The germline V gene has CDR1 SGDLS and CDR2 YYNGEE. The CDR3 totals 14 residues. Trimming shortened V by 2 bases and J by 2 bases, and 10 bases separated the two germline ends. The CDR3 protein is CASSVTGFQETQYF. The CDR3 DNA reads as TGTGCCAGCAGCGTGACGGGATTTCAAGAGACCCAGTACTTC.

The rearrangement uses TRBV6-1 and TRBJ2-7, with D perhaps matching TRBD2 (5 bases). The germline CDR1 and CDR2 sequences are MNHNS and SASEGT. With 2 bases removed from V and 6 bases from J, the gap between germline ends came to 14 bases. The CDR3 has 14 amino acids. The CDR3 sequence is CASSEFRVEGEQYF. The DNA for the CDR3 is TGTGCCAGCAGTGAATTTAGGGTAGAGGGCGAGCAGTACTTC.

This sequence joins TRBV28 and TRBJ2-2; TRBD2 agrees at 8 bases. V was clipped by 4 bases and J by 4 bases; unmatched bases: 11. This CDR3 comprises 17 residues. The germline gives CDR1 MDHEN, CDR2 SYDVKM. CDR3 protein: CASSSPRTSRSTGELFF. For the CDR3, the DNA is TGTGCCAGCAGTTCACCGCGGACTAGCAGGTCCACCGGGGAGCTGTTTTTT. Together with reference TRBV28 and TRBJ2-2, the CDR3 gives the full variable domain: DVKVTQSSRYLVKRTGEKVFLECVQDMDHENMFWYRQDPGLGLRLIYFSYDVKMKEKGDIPEGYSVSREKKERFSLILESASTNQTSMYLCASSSPRTSRSTGELFFGEGSRLTVL.